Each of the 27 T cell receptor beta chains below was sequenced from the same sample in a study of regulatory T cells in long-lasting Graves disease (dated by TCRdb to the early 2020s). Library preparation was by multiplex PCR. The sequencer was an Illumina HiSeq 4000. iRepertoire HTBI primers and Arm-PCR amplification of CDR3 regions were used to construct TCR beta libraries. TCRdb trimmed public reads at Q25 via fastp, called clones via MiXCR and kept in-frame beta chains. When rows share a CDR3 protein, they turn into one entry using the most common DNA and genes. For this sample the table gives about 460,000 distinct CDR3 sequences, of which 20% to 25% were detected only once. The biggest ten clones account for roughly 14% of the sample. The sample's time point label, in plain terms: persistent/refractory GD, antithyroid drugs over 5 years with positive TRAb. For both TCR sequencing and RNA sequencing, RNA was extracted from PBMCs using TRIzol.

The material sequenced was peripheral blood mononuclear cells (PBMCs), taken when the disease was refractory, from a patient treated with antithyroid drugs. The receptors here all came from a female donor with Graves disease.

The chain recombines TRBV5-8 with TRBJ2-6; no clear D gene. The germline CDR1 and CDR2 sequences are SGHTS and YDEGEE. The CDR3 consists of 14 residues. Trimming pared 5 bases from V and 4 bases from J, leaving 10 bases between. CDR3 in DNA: TGTGCCAGCAGATCACTTATAGGGGCCAACGTCCTGACTTTC. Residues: CASRSLIGANVLTF.

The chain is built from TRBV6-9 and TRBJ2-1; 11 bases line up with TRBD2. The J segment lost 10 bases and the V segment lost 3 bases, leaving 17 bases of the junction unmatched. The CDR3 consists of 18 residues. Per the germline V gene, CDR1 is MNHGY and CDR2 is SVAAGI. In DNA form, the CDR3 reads TGTGCCAGCAGTTACTGGGGCCCCGGGACTAGCGGTCCAATGGAGCAGTTCTTC. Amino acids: CASSYWGPGTSGPMEQFF.

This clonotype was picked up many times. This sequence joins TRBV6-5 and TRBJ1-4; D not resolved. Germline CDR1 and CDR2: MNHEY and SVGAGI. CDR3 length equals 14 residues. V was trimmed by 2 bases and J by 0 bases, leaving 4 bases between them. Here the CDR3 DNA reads TGTGCCAGCAGTTACGGCGCAACTAATGAAAAACTGTTTTTT. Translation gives CASSYGATNEKLFF.

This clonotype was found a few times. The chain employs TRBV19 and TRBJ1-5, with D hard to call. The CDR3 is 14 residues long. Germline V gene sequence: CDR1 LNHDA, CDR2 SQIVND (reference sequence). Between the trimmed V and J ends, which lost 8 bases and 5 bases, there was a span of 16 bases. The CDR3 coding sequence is TGTGCCAGTTCCCGGGTCTTAGGCGATCAGCCCCAGCATTTT. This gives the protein CASSRVLGDQPQHF.

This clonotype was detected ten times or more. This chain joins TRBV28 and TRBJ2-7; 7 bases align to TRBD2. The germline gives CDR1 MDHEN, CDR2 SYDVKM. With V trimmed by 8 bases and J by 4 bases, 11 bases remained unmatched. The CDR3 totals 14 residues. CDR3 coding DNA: TGTGCCAGCCGCCTGGGGGGGATAGGATACGAGCAGTACTTC. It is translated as CASRLGGIGYEQYF. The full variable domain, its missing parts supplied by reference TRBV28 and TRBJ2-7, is DVKVTQSSRYLVKRTGEKVFLECVQDMDHENMFWYRQDPGLGLRLIYFSYDVKMKEKGDIPEGYSVSREKKERFSLILESASTNQTSMYLCASRLGGIGYEQYFGPGTRLTVT.

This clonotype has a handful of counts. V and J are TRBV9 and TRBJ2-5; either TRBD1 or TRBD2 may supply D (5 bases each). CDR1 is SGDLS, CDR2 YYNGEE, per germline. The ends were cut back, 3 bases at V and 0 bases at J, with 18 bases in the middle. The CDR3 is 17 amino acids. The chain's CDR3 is CASSARGALGYQETQYF. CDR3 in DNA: TGTGCCAGCAGCGCGAGGGGAGCACTGGGGTACCAAGAGACCCAGTACTTC.

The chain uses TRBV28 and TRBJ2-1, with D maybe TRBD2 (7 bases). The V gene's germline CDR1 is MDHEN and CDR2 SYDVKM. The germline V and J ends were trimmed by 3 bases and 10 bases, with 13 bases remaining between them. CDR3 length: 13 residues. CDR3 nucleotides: TGTGCCAGCAGTTTGGGGGGGGGCCTGGAGCAGTTCTTC. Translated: CASSLGGGLEQFF.

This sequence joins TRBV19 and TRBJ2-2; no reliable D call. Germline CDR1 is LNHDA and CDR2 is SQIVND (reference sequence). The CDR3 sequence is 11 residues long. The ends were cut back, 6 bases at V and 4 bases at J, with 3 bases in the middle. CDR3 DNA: TGTGCCAGTAGGGCCACCGGGGAGCTGTTTTTT. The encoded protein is CASRATGELFF.

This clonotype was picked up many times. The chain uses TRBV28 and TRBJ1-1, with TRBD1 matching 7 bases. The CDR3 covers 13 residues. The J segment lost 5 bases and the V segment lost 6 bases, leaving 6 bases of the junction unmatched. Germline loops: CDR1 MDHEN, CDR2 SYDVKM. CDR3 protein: CASSPTGRTEAFF. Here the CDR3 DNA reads TGTGCCAGCAGCCCGACAGGGAGGACTGAAGCTTTCTTT.

CDR3 loop: CASSVQGSAEKLFF. The CDR3 nucleotides are TGTGCCAGTAGTGTACAGGGGTCGGCTGAAAAACTGTTTTTT. The V call is TRBV19, the J call TRBJ1-4; 7 nucleotides align to TRBD1. CDR1 is LNHDA, CDR2 SQIVND, per germline (reference sequence). Trimming cost V 5 bases and J 7 bases; bases outside gene matches: 7. This CDR3 is built from 14 residues.

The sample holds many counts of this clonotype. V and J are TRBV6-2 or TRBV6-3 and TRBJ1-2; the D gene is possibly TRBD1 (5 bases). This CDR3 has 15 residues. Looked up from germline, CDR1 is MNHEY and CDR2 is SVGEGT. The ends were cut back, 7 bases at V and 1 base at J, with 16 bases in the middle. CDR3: CASKYPGTDNYGYTF. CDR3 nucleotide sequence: TGTGCCAGCAAATATCCCGGGACTGATAACTATGGCTACACCTTC.

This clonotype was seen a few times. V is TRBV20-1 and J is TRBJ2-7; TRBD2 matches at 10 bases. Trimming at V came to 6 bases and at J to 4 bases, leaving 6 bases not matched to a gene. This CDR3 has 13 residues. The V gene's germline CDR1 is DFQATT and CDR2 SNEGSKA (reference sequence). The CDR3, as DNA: TGCAGTGCCATAAGCGGGGGGGGGTACGAGCAGTACTTC. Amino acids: CSAISGGGYEQYF.

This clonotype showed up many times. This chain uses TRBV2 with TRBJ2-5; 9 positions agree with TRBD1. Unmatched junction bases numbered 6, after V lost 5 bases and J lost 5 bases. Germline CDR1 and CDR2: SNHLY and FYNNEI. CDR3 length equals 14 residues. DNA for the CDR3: TGTGCCAGCAGTCCGGACAGGGGTATGGAGACCCAGTACTTC. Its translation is CASSPDRGMETQYF. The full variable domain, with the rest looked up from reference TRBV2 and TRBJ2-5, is EPEVTQTPSHQVTQMGQEVILRCVPISNHLYFYWYRQILGQKVEFLVSFYNNEISEKSEIFDDQFSVERPDGSNFTLKIRSTKLEDSAMYFCASSPDRGMETQYFGPGTRLLVL.

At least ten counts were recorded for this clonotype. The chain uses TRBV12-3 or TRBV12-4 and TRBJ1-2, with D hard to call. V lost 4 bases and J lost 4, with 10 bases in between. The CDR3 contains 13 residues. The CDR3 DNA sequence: TGTGCCAGCAGTTCCGAGACTTCCTATGGCTACACCTTC. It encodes CASSSETSYGYTF.

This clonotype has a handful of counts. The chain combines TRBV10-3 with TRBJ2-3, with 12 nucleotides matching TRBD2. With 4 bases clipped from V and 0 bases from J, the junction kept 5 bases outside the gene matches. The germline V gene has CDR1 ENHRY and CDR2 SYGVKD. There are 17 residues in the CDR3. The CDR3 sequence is CAISAIGTSGSTDTQYF. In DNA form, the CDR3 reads TGTGCCATCAGTGCTATTGGGACTAGCGGGAGCACAGATACGCAGTATTTT.

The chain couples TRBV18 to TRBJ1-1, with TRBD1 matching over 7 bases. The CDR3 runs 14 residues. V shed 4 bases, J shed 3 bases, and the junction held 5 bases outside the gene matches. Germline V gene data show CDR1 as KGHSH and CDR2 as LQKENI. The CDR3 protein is CASSQNRGDTEAFF. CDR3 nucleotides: TGTGCCAGCTCACAAAACAGGGGCGACACTGAAGCTTTCTTT. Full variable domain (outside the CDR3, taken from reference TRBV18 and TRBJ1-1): NAGVMQNPRHLVRRRGQEARLRCSPMKGHSHVYWYRQLPEEGLKFMVYLQKENIIDESGMPKERFSAEFPKEGPSILRIQQVVRGDSAAYFCASSQNRGDTEAFFGQGTRLTVV.

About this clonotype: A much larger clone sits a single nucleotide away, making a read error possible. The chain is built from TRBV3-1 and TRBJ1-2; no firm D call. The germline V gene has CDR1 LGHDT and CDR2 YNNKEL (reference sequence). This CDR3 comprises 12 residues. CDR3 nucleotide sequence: TGTGCCAGCAGCCAAGACTTTTACGGCTGCACCTTC. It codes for CASSQDFYGCTF.

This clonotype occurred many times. CDR3 sequence: CASSLPGLADYEQYF. CDR3 bases: TGTGCCAGCAGCTTACCGGGACTAGCAGATTACGAGCAGTACTTC. V is TRBV11-2 and J is TRBJ2-7; 9 bases are shared with TRBD2. The trim removed 2 bases at V and 4 bases at J, leaving 6 bases unmatched. CDR3 length: 15 residues. Germline V gene sequence: CDR1 SGHAT, CDR2 FQNNGV.

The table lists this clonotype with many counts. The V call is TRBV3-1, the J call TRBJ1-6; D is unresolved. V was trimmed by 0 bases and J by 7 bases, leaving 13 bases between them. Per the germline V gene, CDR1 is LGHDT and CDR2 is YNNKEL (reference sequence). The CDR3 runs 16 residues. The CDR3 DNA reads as TGTGCCAGCAGCCAAGAATCGAGGAGTAGGAATTCACCCCTCCACTTT. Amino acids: CASSQESRSRNSPLHF. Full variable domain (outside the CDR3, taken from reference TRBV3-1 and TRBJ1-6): DTAVSQTPKYLVTQMGNDKSIKCEQNLGHDTMYWYKQDSKKFLKIMFSYNNKELIINETVPNRFSPKSPDKAHLNLHINSLELGDSAVYFCASSQESRSRNSPLHFGNGTRLTVT.

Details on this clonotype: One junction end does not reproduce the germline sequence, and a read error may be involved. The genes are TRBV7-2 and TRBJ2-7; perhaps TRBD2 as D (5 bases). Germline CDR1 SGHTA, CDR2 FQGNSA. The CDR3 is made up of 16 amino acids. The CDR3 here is CASSQDRSGITYEQYF. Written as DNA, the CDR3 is TGCGCCAGCAGCCAAGATCGCTCGGGGATCACCTACGAGCAGTACTTC. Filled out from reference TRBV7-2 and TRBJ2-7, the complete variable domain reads GAGVSQSPSNKVTEKGKDVELRCDPISGHTALYWYRQSLGQGLEFLIYFQGNSAPDKSGLPSDRFSAERTGGSVSTLTIQRTQQEDSAVYLCASSQDRSGITYEQYFGPGTRLTVT.

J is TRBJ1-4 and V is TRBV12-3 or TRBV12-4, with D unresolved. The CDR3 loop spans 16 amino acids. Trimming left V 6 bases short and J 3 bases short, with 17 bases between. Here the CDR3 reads CASSSRSGGANEKLFF. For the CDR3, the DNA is TGTGCCAGCAGCAGTCGCTCGGGTGGGGCTAATGAAAAACTGTTTTTT.

DNA of the CDR3: TGTGCCATCAGTGAGTCTTACAGGGGAGATGAAGCTTTCTTT. This codes for CAISESYRGDEAFF. V is TRBV10-3 and J is TRBJ1-1; 7 positions agree with TRBD1. This CDR3 spans 14 amino acids. Trimming at V came to 0 bases and at J to 7 bases, leaving 5 bases not matched to a gene. The germline V gene encodes CDR1 ENHRY and CDR2 SYGVKD.

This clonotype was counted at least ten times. CDR3 DNA: TGTGCCAGCAGTCCGGGGACTAGTTTCGCCAAAAACATTCAGTACTTC. Translation gives CASSPGTSFAKNIQYF. This rearrangement joins TRBV6-1 to TRBJ2-4, with 8 bases lining up with TRBD2. The CDR3 is 16 residues long. The V gene end was trimmed by 5 bases and the J gene end by 1 base; junction bases not matched to a gene: 7. CDR1 is MNHNS and CDR2 is SASEGT in the germline V gene.

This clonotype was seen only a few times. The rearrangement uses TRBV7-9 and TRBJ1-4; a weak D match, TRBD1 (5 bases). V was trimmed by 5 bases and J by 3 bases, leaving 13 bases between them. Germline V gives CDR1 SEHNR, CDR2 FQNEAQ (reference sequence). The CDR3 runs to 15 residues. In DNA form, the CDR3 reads TGTGCCAGCAGCGAAAGGGGAGCTCCTAATGAAAAACTGTTTTTT. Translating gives CASSERGAPNEKLFF.

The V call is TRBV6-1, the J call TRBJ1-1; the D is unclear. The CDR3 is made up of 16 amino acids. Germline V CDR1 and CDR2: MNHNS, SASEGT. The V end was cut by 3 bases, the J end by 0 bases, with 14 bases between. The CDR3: CASSDPYSALNTEAFF. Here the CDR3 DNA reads TGTGCCAGCAGTGACCCCTACAGTGCTTTGAACACTGAAGCTTTCTTT.

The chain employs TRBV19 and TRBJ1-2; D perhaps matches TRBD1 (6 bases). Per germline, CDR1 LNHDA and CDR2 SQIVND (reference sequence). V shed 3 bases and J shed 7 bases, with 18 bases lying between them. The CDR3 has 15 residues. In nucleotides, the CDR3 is TGTGCCAGTAGTATTGAGGGGGTACCTACGGTTGGCTACACCTTC. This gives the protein CASSIEGVPTVGYTF.

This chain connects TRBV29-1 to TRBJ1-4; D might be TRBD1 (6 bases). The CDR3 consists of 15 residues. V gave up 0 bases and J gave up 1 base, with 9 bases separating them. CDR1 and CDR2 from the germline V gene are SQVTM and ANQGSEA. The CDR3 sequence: CSVEDPTGTNEKLFF. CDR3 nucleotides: TGCAGCGTTGAAGACCCGACAGGAACTAATGAAAAACTGTTTTTT.